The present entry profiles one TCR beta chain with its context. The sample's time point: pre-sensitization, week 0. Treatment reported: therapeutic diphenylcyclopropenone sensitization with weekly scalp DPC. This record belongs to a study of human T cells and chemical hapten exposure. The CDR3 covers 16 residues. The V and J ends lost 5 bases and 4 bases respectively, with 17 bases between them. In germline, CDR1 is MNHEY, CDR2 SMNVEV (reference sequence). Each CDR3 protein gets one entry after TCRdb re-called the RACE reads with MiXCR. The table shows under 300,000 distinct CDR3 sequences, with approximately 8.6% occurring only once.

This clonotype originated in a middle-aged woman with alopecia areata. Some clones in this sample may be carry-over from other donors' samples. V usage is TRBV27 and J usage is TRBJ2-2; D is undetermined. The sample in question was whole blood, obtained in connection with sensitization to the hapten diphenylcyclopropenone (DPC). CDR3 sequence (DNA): TGTGCCAGCAGTCCGCTGGCTCCAATGGGCACCGGGGAGCTGTTTTTT. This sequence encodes CASSPLAPMGTGELFF.